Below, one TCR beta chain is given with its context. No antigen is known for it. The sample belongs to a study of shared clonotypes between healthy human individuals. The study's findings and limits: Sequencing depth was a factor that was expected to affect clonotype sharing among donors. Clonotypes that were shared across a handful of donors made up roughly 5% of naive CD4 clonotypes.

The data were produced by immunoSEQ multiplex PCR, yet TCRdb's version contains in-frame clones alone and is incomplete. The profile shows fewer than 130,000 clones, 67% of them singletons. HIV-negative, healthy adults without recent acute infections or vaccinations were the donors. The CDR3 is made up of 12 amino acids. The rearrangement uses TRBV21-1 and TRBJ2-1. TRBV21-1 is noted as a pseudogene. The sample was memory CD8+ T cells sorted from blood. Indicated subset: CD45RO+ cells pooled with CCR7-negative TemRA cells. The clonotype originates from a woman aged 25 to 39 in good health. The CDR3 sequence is CASSKVHNEQFF. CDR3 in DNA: TGTGCCAGCAGCAAAGTCCACAATGAGCAGTTCTTC.